This entry lists 23 T cell receptor beta chains sequenced from one sample in a study of control samples from healthy donors and cancer patients. Some clones are missing from TCRdb's copy, which holds only in-frame ones; the method was immunoSEQ multiplex PCR. Of 55,000 to 90,000 clones in the sample, roughly 84% were seen once. Sequencing was carried out using blood. These receptors were collected from a middle-aged man in good health.

This clone was observed a single time. The rearrangement links TRBV28 to TRBJ1-4; a possible D gene is TRBD1 (5 bases). The V and J ends lost 5 bases and 8 bases respectively, with 21 bases between them. The germline V gene has CDR1 MDHEN and CDR2 SYDVKM. The CDR3 totals 16 residues. The CDR3 spells CASSTFTTVRGEKLFF. As DNA, the CDR3 is TGTGCCAGCAGTACCTTCACGACAGTGAGGGGAGAAAAACTGTTTTTT.

The DNA for the CDR3 is TGTGCCAGCAGTTTGGCAGGGGGAAGAAACACCATATATTTT. It yields the protein CASSLAGGRNTIYF. This sequence joins TRBV27 and TRBJ1-3; 7 bases are a match to TRBD1. Germline V lookup: CDR1 MNHEY, CDR2 SMNVEV (reference sequence). The J segment lost 5 bases and the V segment lost 3 bases, leaving 4 bases of the junction unmatched. This CDR3 has 14 residues.

The CDR3 reads CASMDRGNQETQYF. The CDR3 region has the DNA TGCGCCAGCATGGACAGGGGAAACCAAGAGACCCAGTACTTC. The chain is built from TRBV4-1 and TRBJ2-5, with 9 bases identical to TRBD1. CDR3 length equals 14 residues. Germline CDR1 and CDR2: MGHRA and YSYEKL. The trim removed 7 bases at V and 0 bases at J, leaving 3 bases unmatched.

The rearrangement links TRBV28 to TRBJ2-7; D gene uncertain. Germline V gene sequence: CDR1 MDHEN, CDR2 SYDVKM. The V end lost 2 bases, the J end lost 1 base, and 12 bases lay between the germline ends. The CDR3 has 15 residues. Written as DNA, the CDR3 is TGTGCCAGCAGTTTAGTGTACGGACCTTCCTACGAGCAGTACTTC. Protein: CASSLVYGPSYEQYF.

This chain uses TRBV19 with TRBJ1-3; D is uncertain. Trimming removed 5 bases from V and 4 bases from J, with 9 bases in between. From germline, CDR1 is LNHDA and CDR2 SQIVND (reference sequence). The CDR3 is 13 amino acids. CDR3 bases: TGTGCCAGTAGTGGGGTTTCCGGAAACACCATATATTTT. Translated, it gives CASSGVSGNTIYF. The whole variable domain, filled in from reference TRBV19 and TRBJ1-3, reads DGGITQSPKYLFRKEGQNVTLSCEQNLNHDAMYWYRQDPGQGLRLIYYSQIVNDFQKGDIAEGYSVSREKKESFPLTVTSAQKNPTAFYLCASSGVSGNTIYFGEGSWLTVV.

This clone has a single count. The V call is TRBV28, the J call TRBJ1-6; weak D call: TRBD1 (5 bases). The germline CDR1 and CDR2 sequences are MDHEN and SYDVKM. The CDR3 covers 13 residues. V lost 6 bases and J 7 bases, leaving 10 bases between the germline ends. CDR3 DNA sequence: TGTGCCAGCAGGTTGCAGGGAAATTCACCCCTCCACTTT. It specifies CASRLQGNSPLHF.

This chain uses TRBV4-3 with TRBJ2-3, with D perhaps matching TRBD1 (5 bases). V dropped 0 bases and J dropped 0 bases, with 16 bases sitting between them. Germline V gene data show CDR1 as LGHNA and CDR2 as YSLEER. The CDR3 consists of 18 residues. The CDR3 sequence is CASSQDLQQDASTDTQYF. Written as DNA, the CDR3 is TGCGCCAGCAGCCAAGATCTTCAACAGGATGCTAGCACAGATACGCAGTATTTT.

With respect to this clone: The junction shows a germline mismatch at one end, possibly a read error. This chain uses TRBV20-1 with TRBJ2-5, with D unresolved. The CDR3 has 10 amino acids. The germline CDR1 and CDR2 sequences are DFQATT and SNEGSKA (reference sequence). CDR3 coding DNA: TGTAGACTGCACCAAGAGACCCAGTACTTC. Translated, it gives CRLHQETQYF.

The chain has TRBV7-9 and TRBJ2-2; tentative D call: TRBD2 (7 bases). The CDR3 sequence is 16 residues long. Germline CDR1 SEHNR, CDR2 FQNEAQ (reference sequence). Trimming took off 8 bases at V and 0 bases at J, with 16 bases between the two ends. This chain's CDR3 is CASSRPGGSNTGELFF. CDR3 sequence (DNA): TGTGCCAGCTCTCGGCCGGGGGGCTCGAACACCGGGGAGCTGTTTTTT.

V is TRBV3-1 (or the pseudogene TRBV3-2) and J is TRBJ2-2; the D gene is possibly TRBD1 (6 bases). Trimming removed 4 bases from V and 6 bases from J, with 9 bases in between. From germline, CDR1 is LGHDT and CDR2 YNNKEL (reference sequence). This CDR3 is built from 13 residues. CDR3 region: CASSLGGPGELFF. CDR3 bases: TGTGCCAGCAGCCTTGGGGGCCCCGGGGAGCTGTTTTTT.

The V and J genes are TRBV11-2 and TRBJ2-7, with no clear D. The CDR3 consists of 15 residues. Between the trimmed V and J ends, which lost 3 bases and 2 bases, there was a span of 14 bases. Germline V CDR1 and CDR2: SGHAT, FQNNGV. The CDR3, as DNA: TGTGCCAGCAGCTTCCGCCCACACGTCACCTACGAGCAGTACTTC. This encodes CASSFRPHVTYEQYF.

The chain is built from TRBV6-2 or TRBV6-3 and TRBJ1-2, with D hard to call. In germline, CDR1 is MNHEY, CDR2 SVGEGT. The CDR3 extends over 15 amino acids. V was shortened by 0 bases and J by 4 bases, with 12 bases between the two germline ends. The chain's CDR3 is CASSYSWVESYGYTF. The CDR3 DNA sequence: TGTGCCAGCAGTTACTCGTGGGTCGAGTCCTATGGCTACACCTTC.

This sequence joins TRBV27 and TRBJ2-5; TRBD2 matches 8 bases. Losses at the gene ends were 3 bases for V and 4 bases for J; bases not matched to a gene: 10. This CDR3 comprises 16 residues. The V gene's germline CDR1 is MNHEY and CDR2 SMNVEV (reference sequence). As DNA, the CDR3 is TGTGCCAGCAGTTTCTCCTGGATAGCGGGGAGAGAGACCCAGTACTTC. Its protein is CASSFSWIAGRETQYF.

This clone was observed a few times. The chain joins TRBV5-6 to TRBJ1-5; 12 bases agree with TRBD1. CDR1 SGHDT and CDR2 YYEEEE come from the germline V gene. The junction had 3 bases not matched to a gene; V was cut back by 4 bases and J by 1 base. The CDR3 covers 16 residues. In nucleotides, the CDR3 is TGTGCCAGCAGCACCGGGACAGGGGGCAGCAATCAGCCCCAGCATTTT. It specifies CASSTGTGGSNQPQHF.

The V call is TRBV18, the J call TRBJ2-5, with D unresolved. The ends were cut back, 3 bases at V and 5 bases at J, with 7 bases in the middle. The CDR3 contains 12 residues. CDR1 and CDR2 from the germline V gene are KGHSH and LQKENI. In nucleotides, the CDR3 is TGTGCCAGCTCACCTATCGGGGAGACCCAGTACTTC. As protein: CASSPIGETQYF.

The chain has TRBV5-1 and TRBJ1-1; tentative D call: TRBD1 (6 bases). Trimming removed 2 bases from V and 3 bases from J, with 20 bases in between. Germline V lookup: CDR1 SGHRS, CDR2 YFSETQ. This CDR3 has 17 residues. The CDR3 DNA reads TGCGCCAGCAGCTTCATCGGAACGGACAGCGGGGACACTGAAGCTTTCTTT. It translates to CASSFIGTDSGDTEAFF.

This clone was counted a single time. CDR3 protein: CASSLETSGSGEQYF. The DNA for the CDR3 is TGTGCCAGCAGCCTAGAGACTAGCGGGAGTGGCGAGCAGTACTTC. J is TRBJ2-7 and V is TRBV9, with 12 bases lining up with TRBD2. V trimming: 4 bases; J trimming: 6 bases; junction bases outside the gene matches: 8. The CDR3 is 15 amino acids. From germline, CDR1 is SGDLS and CDR2 YYNGEE.

The V and J genes are TRBV9 and TRBJ2-6; no firm D call. The CDR3 extends over 15 amino acids. V was clipped by 1 base and J by 1 base, with 6 bases between them. Germline lookup yields CDR1 SGDLS and CDR2 YYNGEE. CDR3 nucleotides: TGTGCCAGCAGCGTATTGGTTTCTGGGGCCAACGTCCTGACTTTC. It translates to CASSVLVSGANVLTF.

The chain carries TRBV10-1 and TRBJ2-7, with a possible D match to TRBD1 (5 bases). The CDR3 is made up of 12 amino acids. Germline V gene data show CDR1 as WNHNN and CDR2 as SYGVQD (reference sequence). This chain's CDR3 is CASSPGLPAAGV. CDR3 sequence (DNA): TGCGCCAGCAGTCCGGGCCTCCCGGCGGCAGGGGTC.

The chain joins TRBV10-3 to TRBJ1-1, with 8 bases identical to TRBD1. Germline CDR1 reads ENHRY; CDR2 reads SYGVKD. The junction had 15 bases not matched to a gene; V was cut back by 10 bases and J by 5 bases. The CDR3 covers 15 residues. The CDR3 DNA reads as TGTGCCACCCAACCAGGGGGCAATAGGAGGACTGAAGCTTTCTTT. Protein sequence: CATQPGGNRRTEAFF.

V gene TRBV29-1 combines with J gene TRBJ1-2, with D unresolved. Germline V gene data show CDR1 as SQVTM and CDR2 as ANQGSEA. The CDR3 totals 13 residues. V lost 4 bases to trimming and J lost 4 bases, with 13 bases between them. DNA for the CDR3: TGCAGCGTTGGTGGCACGGATACCTATGGCTACACCTTC. It encodes CSVGGTDTYGYTF.

This clone came up once. The chain is built from TRBV3-1 (or the pseudogene TRBV3-2) and TRBJ1-1; 7 bases align to TRBD1. V shed 2 bases, J shed 5 bases, and the junction held 11 bases outside the gene matches. Germline V gene lookup returns CDR1 LGHDT and CDR2 YNNKEL (reference sequence). This CDR3 has 16 residues. The CDR3 DNA is TGTGCCAGCAGCCAACAGGGGGAGGGAGGACGTACTGAAGCTTTCTTT. Amino acids: CASSQQGEGGRTEAFF.

J is TRBJ1-2 and V is TRBV7-2; TRBD1 matches 10 bases. Trimming cost V 5 bases and J 4 bases; bases outside gene matches: 7. The CDR3 has 15 residues. Germline-derived CDR1 and CDR2 are SGHTA and FQGNSA. The CDR3 nucleotides read TGTGCCAGCAGCGTTCCTGGGGACAGGGGCTATGGCTACACCTTC. This codes for CASSVPGDRGYGYTF.